The rows below give T cell receptor beta chains drawn from one sample of a study of vaccination and CD4 T cells after COVID-19. The antigens of these receptors remain unknown. TCRdb used MiXCR to reprocess the PCR reads, holding one entry per CDR3 protein. Of roughly 8,500 distinct CDR3 sequences listed, 64% are singletons. Sequenced: CD4+ T cells from blood, cultured in vitro. These receptors were taken from a human donor who had recovered from COVID-19. The CDR3 runs from the conserved cysteine through the conserved F or W.

j_gene	v_gene	len	CDR3aa
TRBJ2-7	TRBV7-9	15	CASSTFSGRAYEQYF
TRBJ2-7	TRBV11-3	17	CASSQGGTSGVSYEQYF
TRBJ2-7	TRBV7-2	16	CASRKTSRGGTYEQYF
TRBJ2-7	TRBV2	12	CASSLYNYEQYF
TRBJ1-2	TRBV29-1	13	CSVPGQGNYGYTF
TRBJ1-2	TRBV27	14	CASSLWAATYGYTF
TRBJ2-5	TRBV6-1	11	CASRRQETQYF
TRBJ1-5	TRBV11-3	13	CASSLQENQPQHF
TRBJ1-4	TRBV7-9	18	CASSSSTGGRRTNEKLFF
TRBJ1-2	TRBV19	14	CASSPGRIPYGYTF
TRBJ1-1	TRBV7-7	13	CASSLDLNTEAFF